What follows describes a single TCR beta chain. Original handling: For nucleated cells, counts were estimated from reference gene primer amplification. Generated by immunoSEQ multiplex PCR, the TCRdb table keeps only in-frame clones and is missing some. That table gives V, J and clone size, and the DNA gave D and trimming. The data contain approximately 100,000 clones, 70% to 90% of them singletons. These data come from a study of blood T cell repertoires in COVID-19. Study details: Sites in the United States, Italy and Spain provided acute and convalescent COVID-19 samples. Sample material is recorded as cDNA or gDNA derived from T cells, B-cell-depleted T cells, or PBMCs.

Germline loops: CDR1 SGDLS, CDR2 YYNGEE. The V end lost 1 base, the J end lost 3 bases, and 17 bases lay between the germline ends. The CDR3 runs 16 residues. The sequence was obtained from a man between 65 and 80 years old with acute or convalescent COVID-19. The material sequenced was peripheral blood. The chain links TRBV9 to TRBJ2-7, with a weak D call TRBD2 (5 bases). CDR3 in amino acids: CASSVNPGEISYEQYF. The CDR3 DNA follows: TGTGCCAGCAGCGTAAATCCCGGGGAAATCAGCTACGAGCAGTACTTC.